The 26 T cell receptor beta chains reported below all come from one sample, sequenced in a study of cytotoxic CD8 clonotypes in ibrutinib-treated CLL. Generated by immunoSEQ multiplex PCR, the TCRdb table keeps only in-frame clones and is missing some. The sample consists of 300,000 or so clones, around 66% of them appearing once. This material consisted of PBMCs, taken after 36 months of ibrutinib treatment. Receptors were obtained from a human donor with chronic lymphocytic leukemia.

This clone is a singleton in its sample. The J gene is TRBJ2-1, the V gene TRBV2; D ambiguous. This CDR3 spans 11 amino acids. V lost 8 bases, J lost 4 bases, and 6 bases lay in between. Germline CDR1 and CDR2: SNHLY and FYNNEI. CDR3: CASSKYNEQFF. The CDR3 DNA reads as TGTGCCAGCTCGAAGTACAATGAGCAGTTCTTC.

This clone was seen more than once but under ten times. The genes are TRBV2 and TRBJ2-7; D is perhaps TRBD2 (6 bases). V was trimmed by 11 bases and J by 6 bases, leaving 20 bases between them. The CDR3 totals 13 residues. CDR1 is SNHLY and CDR2 is FYNNEI in the germline V gene. The CDR3 DNA is TGTGCCGGAGCAAGGTCTAGCGAGCCCGAGCAGTACTTC. Protein product: CAGARSSEPEQYF.

This chain connects TRBV13 to TRBJ2-5; the match to TRBD1 covers 8 bases. The germline V gene has CDR1 PRHDT and CDR2 FYEKMQ (reference sequence). This CDR3 comprises 16 residues. The ends lost 2 bases at V and 2 bases at J; junction bases unmatched: 7. The DNA for the CDR3 is TGTGCCAGCAGCTTACGAGTTGGGACAGGACAAGAGACCCAGTACTTC. This gives the protein CASSLRVGTGQETQYF.

This clone was seen only a few times. The chain employs TRBV4-1 and TRBJ2-1; D gene ambiguous. V lost 0 bases to trimming and J lost 7 bases, with 4 bases between them. From germline, CDR1 is MGHRA and CDR2 YSYEKL. The CDR3 runs 12 residues. The CDR3 DNA follows: TGCGCCAGCAGCCAAGATCTAAATGAGCAGTTCTTC. Encoded protein: CASSQDLNEQFF.

This clone was seen a single time. The chain has TRBV29-1 and TRBJ2-1, with 8 bases identical to TRBD1. The V segment lost 6 bases and the J segment 1 base; nucleotides outside the gene matches: 5. Per the germline V gene, CDR1 is SQVTM and CDR2 is ANQGSEA. The CDR3 runs 14 residues. The chain's CDR3 is CSVPQGASYNEQFF. CDR3 coding DNA: TGCAGCGTGCCCCAGGGGGCGTCCTACAATGAGCAGTTCTTC.

The chain is built from TRBV10-2 and TRBJ2-3; D gene uncertain. CDR1 is WSHSY, CDR2 SAAADI, per germline. V lost 5 bases to trimming and J lost 0 bases, with 6 bases between them. This CDR3 spans 13 amino acids. The CDR3 loop reads CASSLTSTDTQYF. The CDR3 nucleotides are TGCGCCAGCAGTTTGACTAGCACAGATACGCAGTATTTT.

The chain couples TRBV5-1 to TRBJ2-3, with 9 bases identical to TRBD2. With V trimmed by 0 bases and J by 5 bases, 7 bases remained unmatched. The germline gives CDR1 SGHRS, CDR2 YFSETQ. This CDR3 contains 16 residues. The CDR3 loop is CASSLEGLASGDTQYF. The CDR3 nucleotides are TGCGCCAGCAGCTTGGAAGGACTAGCGTCCGGAGATACGCAGTATTTT.

This clone was seen only once. The rearrangement uses TRBV4-3 and TRBJ1-2; 7 bases fit TRBD1. Per the germline V gene, CDR1 is LGHNA and CDR2 is YSLEER. With 3 bases clipped from V and 7 bases from J, the junction kept 11 bases outside the gene matches. CDR3 size: 15 residues. The CDR3 loop reads CASSHQLGQGGGYTF. In DNA form, the CDR3 reads TGCGCCAGCAGCCACCAACTTGGGCAGGGGGGTGGCTACACCTTC.

This clone has just one count. The genes are TRBV6-7 and TRBJ1-6; unclear D gene. TRBV6-7 is classed as an ORF, of uncertain function. The CDR3 is 15 residues long. Trimming removed 8 bases from V and 0 bases from J, with 11 bases in between. The CDR3 bases are TGTGCCAGCGGAATACAGAGCTCCTATAATTCACCCCTCCACTTT. This codes for CASGIQSSYNSPLHF.

CDR3 protein: CASSSRDSTSYEQYF. The DNA of the CDR3 is TGTGCCAGCAGCTCGAGAGACAGTACCTCCTACGAGCAGTACTTC. The gene calls are TRBV7-9 and TRBJ2-7; D may be TRBD1 (5 bases). Germline V gives CDR1 SEHNR, CDR2 FQNEAQ (reference sequence). Trimming removed 4 bases from V and 0 bases from J, with 13 bases in between. The length of the CDR3 is 15 residues.

This chain connects TRBV6-1 to TRBJ1-5; D is undetermined. The germline CDR1 and CDR2 sequences are MNHNS and SASEGT. This CDR3 spans 11 amino acids. The CDR3 DNA reads as TGTGCTACCGGACGCAATCAGCCCCAGCATTTT. Translated, it gives CATGRNQPQHF.

This clone was seen a handful of times. The chain recombines TRBV6-6 with TRBJ2-5; no clear D. V was clipped by 0 bases and J by 2 bases, with 10 bases between them. The CDR3 is 15 amino acids. Per germline, CDR1 MNHNY and CDR2 SVGAGI (reference sequence). CDR3 DNA: TGTGCCAGCAGTTACTCGAGTCTGAATCAAGAGACCCAGTACTTC. Amino acids: CASSYSSLNQETQYF.

The rearrangement joins TRBV19 to TRBJ2-3; D remains unclear. The CDR3 length is 15 residues. The V gene's germline CDR1 is LNHDA and CDR2 SQIVND (reference sequence). V shed 3 bases and J shed 0 bases, with 10 bases lying between them. The CDR3 region is CASSMRRFSTDTQYF. DNA of the CDR3: TGTGCCAGTAGTATGAGGCGGTTCAGCACAGATACGCAGTATTTT.

As regards this clone: This CDR3 is also generated by other DNA sequences in the sample. The chain uses TRBV5-1 and TRBJ1-5; the D is unclear. CDR1 and CDR2 (germline): SGHRS, YFSETQ. The CDR3 runs to 13 residues. V was clipped by 0 bases and J by 4 bases, with 5 bases between them. CDR3 DNA: TGCGCCAGCAGCTTGGCCTCTAATCAGCCCCAGCATTTT. Protein product: CASSLASNQPQHF.

CDR3 region: CASSVTPVGVETNEKLFF. The CDR3 region has the DNA TGTGCCAGCAGCGTCACCCCGGTAGGGGTCGAGACGAATGAAAAACTGTTTTTT. This chain uses TRBV9 with TRBJ1-4; tentatively, D is TRBD1 (5 bases). The CDR3 covers 18 residues. Trimming pared 2 bases from V and 5 bases from J, leaving 22 bases between. CDR1 and CDR2 from the germline V gene are SGDLS and YYNGEE.

The V gene is TRBV12-5, the J gene TRBJ2-7; 7 bases align to TRBD1. The CDR3 is 16 residues long. Germline trimming cut 1 base from V and 3 bases from J; bases unmatched to any gene: 9. CDR1 is LGHNT, CDR2 FRNRAP, per germline. CDR3 in amino acids: CASGLDPGGADYEQYF. As DNA, the CDR3 is TGTGCTAGTGGTTTGGACCCAGGGGGAGCGGACTACGAGCAGTACTTC.

This clone was seen a few times. This chain uses TRBV12-5 with TRBJ2-1; 10 nucleotides agree with TRBD2. The V gene end was trimmed by 3 bases and the J gene end by 3 bases; junction bases not matched to a gene: 5. CDR3 length equals 16 residues. CDR1 LGHNT and CDR2 FRNRAP come from the germline V gene. CDR3 sequence reads: CASGFGLAENYNEQFF. For the CDR3, the DNA is TGTGCTAGTGGTTTCGGACTAGCGGAGAACTACAATGAGCAGTTCTTC.

V usage is TRBV18 and J usage is TRBJ1-1; perhaps TRBD1 as D (5 bases). Looked up from germline, CDR1 is KGHSH and CDR2 is LQKENI. V lost 4 bases and J 2 bases, leaving 8 bases between the germline ends. This CDR3 has 13 amino acids. CDR3 region: CASSQGLNTEAFF. CDR3 nucleotide sequence: TGTGCCAGCTCACAGGGGCTAAACACTGAAGCTTTCTTT. Using reference TRBV18 and TRBJ1-1 for the parts outside the CDR3, the full variable domain is NAGVMQNPRHLVRRRGQEARLRCSPMKGHSHVYWYRQLPEEGLKFMVYLQKENIIDESGMPKERFSAEFPKEGPSILRIQQVVRGDSAAYFCASSQGLNTEAFFGQGTRLTVV.

This chain joins TRBV5-5 and TRBJ2-6; maybe TRBD2 (6 bases). Trimming removed 4 bases at V and 5 bases at J, with 22 bases between. CDR1 SGHKS and CDR2 YYEKEE come from the germline V gene (reference sequence). The CDR3 extends over 18 amino acids. CDR3 sequence: CASSLAIGDSVWANVLTF. CDR3 coding DNA: TGTGCCAGCAGCCTTGCTATTGGGGACTCGGTTTGGGCCAACGTCCTGACTTTC.

V gene TRBV21-1 combines with J gene TRBJ1-2; no check of the table's D call, TRBD1, against the DNA was made. TRBV21-1 is designated a pseudogene. The CDR3 sequence is 16 residues long. The CDR3 nucleotides read TGTGCCAGCAGCAAAGGCGGGACAGGGCCTAACTATGGCTACACCTTC. It encodes CASSKGGTGPNYGYTF.

The V and J genes are TRBV11-2 and TRBJ2-5, with D possibly TRBD1 on 5 matching bases. Germline V lookup: CDR1 SGHAT, CDR2 FQNNGV. The length of the CDR3 is 14 residues. The V end lost 0 bases, the J end lost 4 bases, and 9 bases lay between the germline ends. In nucleotides, the CDR3 is TGTGCCAGCAGCTTAGATGCCAGGGTAGAGACCCAGTACTTC. Translated, it gives CASSLDARVETQYF.

The V call is TRBV5-4, the J call TRBJ1-4; the D is unclear. V dropped 4 bases and J dropped 4 bases, with 8 bases sitting between them. This CDR3 region has 13 residues. Per germline, CDR1 SGHNT and CDR2 YYREEE (reference sequence). The CDR3 nucleotides read TGTGCCAGCAGCCTTGGGAGTAATGAAAAACTGTTTTTT. This gives the protein CASSLGSNEKLFF.

In nucleotides, the CDR3 is TGCGCCAGCAGCTACACAGGATACGAGCAGTACTTC. Translation: CASSYTGYEQYF. The chain employs TRBV5-1 and TRBJ2-7, with TRBD1 as a possible D gene (5 bases). The CDR3 totals 12 residues. The ends were cut back, 3 bases at V and 4 bases at J, with 8 bases in the middle. The germline V gene has CDR1 SGHRS and CDR2 YFSETQ. Combining the CDR3 with reference TRBV5-1 and TRBJ2-7 gives the whole variable domain KAGVTQTPRYLIKTRGQQVTLSCSPISGHRSVSWYQQTPGQGLQFLFEYFSETQRNKGNFPGRFSGRQFSNSRSEMNVSTLELGDSALYLCASSYTGYEQYFGPGTRLTVT.

This clone was seen only a few times. V gene TRBV5-1 combines with J gene TRBJ2-1; D uncertain. V shed 0 bases and J shed 4 bases, with 5 bases lying between them. Germline CDR1 SGHRS, CDR2 YFSETQ. The CDR3 sequence is 13 residues long. CDR3 sequence reads: CASSLAQYNEQFF. DNA of the CDR3: TGCGCCAGCAGCTTGGCACAGTACAATGAGCAGTTCTTC.

The chain employs TRBV2 and TRBJ2-7; 12 nucleotides line up with TRBD2. Germline trimming cut 6 bases from V and 6 bases from J; bases unmatched to any gene: 6. Germline CDR1 is SNHLY and CDR2 is FYNNEI. This CDR3 comprises 14 residues. CDR3 DNA: TGTGCCAGCAGCGGACTAGCGGGAAGGTTCGAGCAGTACTTC. Its translation is CASSGLAGRFEQYF.

This chain uses TRBV10-1 with TRBJ2-5; D is unresolved. The CDR3 is made up of 13 amino acids. Per germline, CDR1 WNHNN and CDR2 SYGVQD (reference sequence). The V end was cut by 0 bases, the J end by 4 bases, with 6 bases between. The CDR3 loop is CASSESLGETQYF. The CDR3 DNA sequence: TGCGCCAGCAGTGAGTCTCTAGGAGAGACCCAGTACTTC.